This TCR beta chain stems from a study of OX40 agonist ivuxolimab in advanced cancers. Looking at the study overall: Ivuxolimab was a fully human IgG2 agonistic monoclonal antibody targeting the costimulatory receptor OX40 (CD134). Partial responses occurred in three dose-escalation patients: two with cutaneous melanoma and one with hepatocellular carcinoma. Of the approximately 50 patients in dose escalation, about 20 had hepatocellular carcinoma, around 15 had melanoma, 9 had renal cell carcinoma and 9 had head and neck cancer. Peripheral TCRbeta sequencing was intended to test whether TCR sequence diversity was altered and clonal T-cell expansion was caused by ivuxolimab. The paper reports the monotherapy dose-escalation portion (N of about 50 patients) of the phase I ivuxolimab trial. Patients were allowed to have had prior anti-PD-1, anti-PD-L1 or anti-CTLA-4 therapy, and about 40% of the dose-escalation patients had been treated with checkpoint inhibitors. In the dose-escalation cohort, more than 75% of patients were male, and the mean age was roughly 60 years, with a range of 23 to 79. Intravenous ivuxolimab was administered to patients every 2 weeks at six dose levels: 0.01, 0.1, 0.3, 1.5, 3 and 10 mg/kg.

The cysteine opens and the phenylalanine closes a CDR3 of 16 amino acids. This entry keeps only the CDR3 DNA: 48 bases, framed from base 1. V is cut by 6 bases and J by 6 bases, and the space between the germline ends is 24 bases. CDR1 and CDR2 are read off the germline V gene as MDHEN and SYDVKM. To sequence the TCRbeta CDR3 region, genomic DNA was isolated from the sorted cells. TCRbeta CDR3 regions were sequenced using the immunoSEQ Assay. TCRdb took over this immuneACCESS table, retaining in-frame rearrangements with V and J assigned. Such tables are incomplete; in checked studies, under half of the missing clones stem from an unresolved V gene, and the remainder is unexplained. This sample gives more than 80,000 clones in total; approximately 90% of them show up just once. Of the sample, about 2% falls within the top ten clones. The research as a whole found: After ivuxolimab, expanded clones were on average more numerous among CD8+ T cells than among CD4+ T cells. At doses of 0.1 to 3.0 mg/kg, clonal expansion of both CD4+ and CD8+ blood T cells was observed from baseline to week 6. Antigen specificity was not determined for the clonally expanded peripheral T cells. In partial responders in the 0.1-3.0 mg/kg groups, normalized peripheral clonal expansion was found to be among the lowest, especially among CD8+ T cells. Low levels of normalized T-cell clonal expansion were also shown by some nonresponding patients.

The trial excluded patients who had a history of autoimmune disease or were on systemic immunosuppression. Peripheral blood for TCR sequencing was drawn from every dose cohort at baseline, at cycle 4 day 1 and at cycle 7 day 1. The samples were drawn from a first-in-human, open-label, multicenter phase I dose-escalation trial of ivuxolimab. The trial enrolled adults with locally advanced or metastatic head and neck squamous cell, hepatocellular, melanoma or renal cell carcinoma. Before TCR sequencing, CD4+ T cells and CD8+ T cells from peripheral blood were sorted into separate populations. This clone was seen once. What antigen it recognizes has not been identified. Nothing much larger sits one base from this clone, and base qualities are not available.

The rearranged chain carries TRBV28 and TRBJ2-7; the D gene may be TRBD1 or TRBD2, since each aligns over 5 bases. Sample: CD4+ or CD8+ T cells sorted from blood, taken in a trial of the OX40 agonist ivuxolimab. The TCR comes from an adult with an advanced solid tumor such as melanoma, head and neck, liver or kidney cancer. This receptor has the CDR3 CASSLVYGTGNGEQYF. The base sequence is TGTGCCAGCAGCTTAGTTTATGGGACGGGGAACGGCGAGCAGTACTTC.